This T cell receptor (beta chain) was observed in a study of shared clonotypes between healthy human individuals. Sequencing was performed with immunoSEQ multiplex PCR; in TCRdb, only in-frame clones are kept and a portion is missing. The repertoire holds about 1.1 million clones, about 80% seen once, with 0.89% in the top ten. Germline V gives CDR1 MNHEY, CDR2 SMNVEV (reference sequence). This CDR3 comprises 17 residues. The ends lost 5 bases at V and 8 bases at J; junction bases unmatched: 15. In this sample, this clone turned up once. Material: memory CD4+ T cells from PBMCs. Subset in this sample: CD45RA-negative fraction. J is TRBJ1-2 and V is TRBV27; 12 positions match TRBD1. The source of this sequence is a man aged 18 to 30 in good health. Some clones in this sample may be carry-over from other donors' samples. CDR3 in amino acids: CASSPLGTGGLSNGYTF. CDR3 nucleotide sequence: TGTGCCAGCAGTCCCCTCGGGACAGGGGGCCTGTCGAACGGCTACACCTTC.